These T cell receptor beta chains were read from a single sample in a study of CD8 T cells in Susac syndrome. TCRdb passed the immunoSEQ multiplex PCR reads through MiXCR, listing each CDR3 protein once. This table has 150,000 to 200,000 distinct CDR3 sequences, approximately 93% appearing once. The sequenced material came from CD4+ T cells from PBMCs. Source of these receptors: a human donor with multiple sclerosis. Both conserved end residues are part of each CDR3. A D gene is named only where the DNA matches it firmly. A row's size may be missing; if present it is once, few, many or a size class.

d_call clone_size j_call v_call cdr3_length cdr3_aa cdr3_nt
TRBD2 . TRBJ2-1 TRBV20-1 15 CSARAGAVEIAWQFF TGCAGTGCTAGGGCGGGAGCGGTCGAGATTGCTTGGCAGTTCTTC
. once TRBJ1-1 TRBV12-3/TRBV12-4 12 CASRSEWSEAFF TGTGCCAGCAGGTCAGAGTGGTCTGAAGCTTTCTTT
. . TRBJ2-6 TRBV30 12 CAWSAGANVLTF TGTGCCTGGAGTGCCGGGGCCAACGTCCTGACTTTC
. . TRBJ1-4 TRBV2 13 CASKPDWGEKLFF TGTGCCAGCAAACCGGACTGGGGGGAAAAACTGTTTTTT
TRBD2 . TRBJ2-7 TRBV2 14 CASSGVTSGGEQYF TGTGCCAGCAGTGGGGTAACTAGCGGCGGAGAGCAGTACTTC
. . TRBJ2-6 TRBV6-2/TRBV6-3 16 CASGGQKTSGANVLTF TGTGCCAGCGGGGGGCAGAAAACCTCTGGGGCCAACGTCCTGACTTTC
. . TRBJ2-5 TRBV18 13 CASSPPVRETQYF TGTGCCAGCTCACCACCGGTCCGGGAGACCCAGTACTTC
TRBD2 . TRBJ2-1 TRBV7-3 15 CASSPTRLAGNEQFF TGTGCCAGCAGCCCCACCCGACTAGCGGGTAATGAGCAGTTCTTC
. . TRBJ1-2 TRBV24-1 14 CATSDSRVLVGYTF TGTGCCACCAGTGATTCCAGGGTACTAGTCGGCTACACCTTC
. once TRBJ2-6 TRBV10-3 18 CAIREEGSPLSGANVLTF TGTGCCATCAGGGAGGAGGGGAGCCCTCTCTCTGGGGCCAACGTCCTGACTTTC
. . TRBJ2-1 TRBV2 14 CASSPPGLHNEQFF TGTGCCAGCAGTCCTCCGGGGCTCCACAATGAGCAGTTCTTC
TRBD1 once TRBJ2-4 TRBV29-1 11 CSVQTGTIQYF TGCAGCGTCCAGACAGGGACCATTCAGTACTTC
. . TRBJ2-5 TRBV24-1 13 CATSDPSKETQYF TGTGCCACCAGTGATCCCTCCAAAGAGACCCAGTACTTC
. . TRBJ1-1 TRBV6-6 12 CASSPTGNEAFF TGTGCCAGCAGTCCTACAGGGAATGAAGCTTTCTTT